Listed below are T cell receptor beta chains from one sample, sequenced in a study of cytomegalovirus exposure and HLA in healthy donors. Assay used: immunoSEQ multiplex PCR; TCRdb lists only in-frame clones, some missing. The data contain about 190,000 clones, around 67% of them seen just once; the ten biggest clones take up approximately 3.1%. The sequenced material came from PBMCs. The receptors stem from a woman in her twenties or thirties in good health and CMV-seropositive. The CDR3 runs from the conserved cysteine through the conserved F or W. D genes are given only for firm matches. Size is omitted from some rows. Given values are once, few, many or a class for expanded clones.

CDR3nt | CDR3aa | d_gene | v_gene | abundance | j_gene
TGTGCCAGCAGTCCTATTGGAGGGCTTAATGAAAAACTGTTTTTT | CASSPIGGLNEKLFF | . | TRBV27 | . | TRBJ1-4
TGTGCCAGCAGTGATAGCGCCGGGACTAGCACGGGTCCCTACGAGCAGTACTTC | CASSDSAGTSTGPYEQYF | TRBD2 | TRBV2 | . | TRBJ2-7
TGTGCCATCAGTGAGGAGACTAGCGGGAGGGCCTACAATGAGCAGTTCTTC | CAISEETSGRAYNEQFF | TRBD2 | TRBV10-3 | few | TRBJ2-1
TGCGCCAGCAGCCCAAGCGGGGCGGGGGATACGCAGTATTTT | CASSPSGAGDTQYF | TRBD2 | TRBV5-1 | . | TRBJ2-3
TGTGCCAGCAGCTTTGAGAGCCCAGGGGGCTACACCTTC | CASSFESPGGYTF | . | TRBV7-9 | . | TRBJ1-2
TGTGCCAGCAGCCTCGACGGGGGAGACTATGGCTACACCTTC | CASSLDGGDYGYTF | . | TRBV5-4 | few | TRBJ1-2
TGTGCCAGCAGCTGGGGAGGGGGAAGCACAGATACGCAGTATTTT | CASSWGGGSTDTQYF | . | TRBV5-8 | . | TRBJ2-3
TGTGCCAGCTCACCCAAGCCCAATCAGCCCCAGCATTTT | CASSPKPNQPQHF | . | TRBV18 | . | TRBJ1-5
TGTGCCAGCAGCTTAGACTTGTCCAATGAGCAGTTCTTC | CASSLDLSNEQFF | . | TRBV7-2 | few | TRBJ2-1
TGTTCCAGCAGCCCCCCCGGGAGCCAAGATGGCTACACCTTC | CSSSPPGSQDGYTF | . | TRBV7-9 | . | TRBJ1-2
TGTGCCAGCTCAGCCCTTGTCGGCGGGAGTATATATGAGCAGTTCTTC | CASSALVGGSIYEQFF | TRBD2 | TRBV18 | . | TRBJ2-1
TGCAGTGCTCCCCTTGGGCAGGGAGCTTTCTTT | CSAPLGQGAFF | . | TRBV20-1 | . | TRBJ1-1
TGTGCCAGCAGCCGTCGGGAGAACTCCTACAATGAGCAGTTCTTC | CASSRRENSYNEQFF | . | TRBV7-2 | . | TRBJ2-1
TGTGCCAGCAGCCCCCGGACAGGGAGTTTAGGGAACACCGGGGAGCTGTTTTTT | CASSPRTGSLGNTGELFF | TRBD1 | TRBV9 | . | TRBJ2-2
TGTGCCAGCAGTGGACAGGGCCTCCACGAGCAGTACTTC | CASSGQGLHEQYF | TRBD1 | TRBV2 | . | TRBJ2-7
TGTGCCAGTAGTCCAGGACAGGCAACCTACGAGCAGTACTTC | CASSPGQATYEQYF | TRBD1 | TRBV19 | . | TRBJ2-7
TGTGCCAGCAGTTTAGGGGAGACACTTAACACCGGGGAGCTGTTTTTT | CASSLGETLNTGELFF | . | TRBV28 | once | TRBJ2-2
TGTGCCAGCAGTGTGTCTCCCTATAATTCACCCCTCCACTTT | CASSVSPYNSPLHF | . | TRBV2 | . | TRBJ1-6
TGTGCCAGCAGTTACGAGGCTGGAAACACCATATATTTT | CASSYEAGNTIYF | . | TRBV6-5 | . | TRBJ1-3
TGTGCCAGCAGCTCCGGACTAGCGGGGCTTGATACGCAGTATTTT | CASSSGLAGLDTQYF | TRBD2 | TRBV7-9 | . | TRBJ2-3
TGCGCCAGCAGTGTAATAGCGGGTCTACCGACAGATACGCAGTATTTT | CASSVIAGLPTDTQYF | TRBD2 | TRBV10-2 | . | TRBJ2-3
TGTGCCAGCAGTTCCTCCGTCCTCGGGGCCCAGTACTTC | CASSSSVLGAQYF | . | TRBV27 | . | TRBJ2-5
TGCGCCAGCAGCTTGGTCGCCCAACCCTACGAGCAGTACTTC | CASSLVAQPYEQYF | . | TRBV5-1 | once | TRBJ2-7
TGTGCCAGCAATTCACAGGGGGCGGTTAATGAAAAACTGTTTTTT | CASNSQGAVNEKLFF | TRBD1 | TRBV2 | once | TRBJ1-4